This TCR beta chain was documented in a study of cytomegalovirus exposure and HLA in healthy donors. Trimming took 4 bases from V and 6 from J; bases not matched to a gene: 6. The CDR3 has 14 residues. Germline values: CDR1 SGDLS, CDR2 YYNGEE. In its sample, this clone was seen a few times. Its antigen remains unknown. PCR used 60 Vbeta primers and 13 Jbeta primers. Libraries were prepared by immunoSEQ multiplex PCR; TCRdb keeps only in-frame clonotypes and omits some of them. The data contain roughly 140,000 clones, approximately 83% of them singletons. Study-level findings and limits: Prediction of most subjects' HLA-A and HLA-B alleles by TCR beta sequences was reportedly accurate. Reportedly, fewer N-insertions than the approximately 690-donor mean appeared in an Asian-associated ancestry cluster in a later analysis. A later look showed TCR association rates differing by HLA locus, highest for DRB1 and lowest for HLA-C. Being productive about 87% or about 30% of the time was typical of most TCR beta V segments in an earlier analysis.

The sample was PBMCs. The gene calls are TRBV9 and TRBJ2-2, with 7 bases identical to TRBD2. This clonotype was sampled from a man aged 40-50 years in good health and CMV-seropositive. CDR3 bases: TGTGCCAGCAGCAACTTGGGAGGGGCCGGGGAGCTGTTTTTT. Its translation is CASSNLGGAGELFF.